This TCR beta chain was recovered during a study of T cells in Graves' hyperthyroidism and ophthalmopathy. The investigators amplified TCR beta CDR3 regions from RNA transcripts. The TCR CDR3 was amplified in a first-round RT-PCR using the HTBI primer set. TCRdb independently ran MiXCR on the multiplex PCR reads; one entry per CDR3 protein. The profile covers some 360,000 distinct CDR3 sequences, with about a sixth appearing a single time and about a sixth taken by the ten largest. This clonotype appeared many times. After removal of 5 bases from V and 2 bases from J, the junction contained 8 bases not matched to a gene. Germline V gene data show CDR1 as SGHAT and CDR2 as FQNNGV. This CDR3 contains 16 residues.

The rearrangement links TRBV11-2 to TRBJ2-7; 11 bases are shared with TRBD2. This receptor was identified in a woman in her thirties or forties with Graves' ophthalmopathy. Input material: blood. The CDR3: CASSPISGRAPYEQYF. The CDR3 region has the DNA TGTGCCAGCAGCCCAATTAGCGGGAGGGCTCCCTACGAGCAGTACTTC.